These 21 T cell receptor beta chains came from one sample sequenced in a study of technical replicates of blood from several donors. Sequencing used immunoSEQ multiplex PCR; TCRdb keeps in-frame clones, though not all of them. The sample includes roughly 68,000 clones, roughly nine tenths of them seen just once. The sequencing input was T cells isolated from PBMCs. The origin of the receptors is a human donor in good health.

CDR3 nucleotide sequence: TGTGCCAGCAGCTTTCCGCTAGCGGGTCCCCAAGAGACCCAGTACTTC. Translating gives CASSFPLAGPQETQYF. The gene calls are TRBV9 and TRBJ2-5; 8 positions agree with TRBD2. The CDR3 contains 16 residues. The germline V gene has CDR1 SGDLS and CDR2 YYNGEE. The trim removed 4 bases at V and 1 base at J, leaving 9 bases unmatched.

The gene calls are TRBV25-1 and TRBJ2-1; 8 bases line up with TRBD2. Germline CDR1 MGHDK, CDR2 SYGVNS. V lost 2 bases to trimming and J lost 3 bases; unmatched junction nucleotides: 6. The CDR3 sequence is 16 residues long. CDR3: CASSETERELYNEQFF. In DNA form, the CDR3 reads TGTGCCAGCAGTGAAACCGAGCGGGAGCTCTACAATGAGCAGTTCTTC.

This chain's CDR3 is CASSFGRGQETQYF. In DNA, the CDR3 is TGTGCCAGCAGCTTCGGGCGGGGCCAAGAGACCCAGTACTTC. The chain recombines TRBV7-2 with TRBJ2-5; tentatively, D is TRBD2 (6 bases). The V and J ends lost 3 bases and 1 base respectively, with 9 bases between them. The CDR3 runs 14 residues. The germline gives CDR1 SGHTA, CDR2 FQGNSA.

V usage is TRBV29-1 and J usage is TRBJ2-3; possible D gene TRBD2, 5 bases. CDR1 is SQVTM, CDR2 ANQGSEA, per germline. The CDR3 extends over 15 amino acids. Trimming left V 5 bases short and J 1 base short, with 16 bases between. CDR3 protein: CSVPPGGGGTDTQYF. CDR3 sequence (DNA): TGCAGCGTTCCCCCAGGAGGTGGGGGCACAGATACGCAGTATTTT.

The genes are TRBV9 and TRBJ1-1, with D possibly matching TRBD1 (5 bases). CDR1 SGDLS and CDR2 YYNGEE come from the germline V gene. V was pared by 3 bases and J by 12 bases, with 18 bases between. The CDR3 contains 13 residues. The CDR3 coding sequence is TGTGCCAGCAGCGGAGATGTGGGGGGTACGACTTTCTTT. Amino acids: CASSGDVGGTTFF.

The genes are TRBV11-2 and TRBJ2-2; D perhaps matches TRBD1 (6 bases). The germline gives CDR1 SGHAT, CDR2 FQNNGV. This CDR3 spans 18 amino acids. Trimming took 0 bases from V and 1 from J, leaving 15 bases between them. CDR3 sequence reads: CASSLEGWTVRNTGELFF. The CDR3 DNA reads as TGTGCCAGCAGCTTAGAGGGTTGGACAGTGAGGAACACCGGGGAGCTGTTTTTT.

This chain links TRBV28 with TRBJ2-3; no clear D. CDR1 is MDHEN, CDR2 SYDVKM, per germline. CDR3 length equals 17 residues. Trimming removed 6 bases at V and 0 bases at J, with 19 bases between. The CDR3 DNA is TGTGCCAGCAGCCTGCTCGTGGCAGAACCTAGCACAGATACGCAGTATTTT. Its translation: CASSLLVAEPSTDTQYF.

The chain is built from TRBV27 and TRBJ2-7, with 12 bases matching TRBD2. J was trimmed by 6 bases and V by 6 bases; bases with no gene match: 9. This CDR3 comprises 15 residues. Germline V gene data show CDR1 as MNHEY and CDR2 as SMNVEV (reference sequence). The CDR3 DNA sequence: TGTGCCAGCAGCCCAAGGACTAGCGGGGCGATCGAGCAGTACTTC. Translating it yields CASSPRTSGAIEQYF.

This clone was detected only a few times. The chain uses TRBV7-6 and TRBJ1-1; possibly TRBD1 for D (5 bases). The CDR3 is 17 residues long. Trimming took off 3 bases at V and 0 bases at J, with 17 bases between the two ends. Germline CDR1 reads SGHVS; CDR2 reads FNYEAQ. The DNA for the CDR3 is TGTGCCAGCAGCTTGGCTCCCGACAGCAGCATGAACACTGAAGCTTTCTTT. Translated, it gives CASSLAPDSSMNTEAFF. Drawing the rest from reference TRBV7-6 and TRBJ1-1, the complete variable domain is GAGVSQSPRYKVTKRGQDVALRCDPISGHVSLYWYRQALGQGPEFLTYFNYEAQQDKSGLPNDRFSAERPEGSISTLTIQRTEQRDSAMYRCASSLAPDSSMNTEAFFGQGTRLTVV.

This chain links TRBV30 with TRBJ2-1; 10 positions agree with TRBD2. The CDR3 covers 15 residues. The junction had 10 bases not matched to a gene; V was cut back by 4 bases and J by 7 bases. Germline V gives CDR1 GTSNPN, CDR2 SVGIG (reference sequence). CDR3 sequence (DNA): TGTGCCTGGACTAGCGGGAGTCTTCGCCAGAATGAGCAGTTCTTC. It specifies CAWTSGSLRQNEQFF.

This clone was recorded once. This chain connects TRBV28 to TRBJ2-1; tentative D call: TRBD2 (5 bases). Per germline, CDR1 MDHEN and CDR2 SYDVKM. The CDR3 consists of 14 residues. V lost 3 bases and J 7 bases, leaving 13 bases between the germline ends. This CDR3 is CASSLLALSNEQFF. CDR3 bases: TGTGCCAGCAGTTTGTTAGCGCTATCTAATGAGCAGTTCTTC.

CDR3 loop: CASSYPGRYEQYF. DNA for the CDR3: TGTGCCAGCAGTTACCCGGGGAGATACGAGCAGTACTTC. This chain uses TRBV6-5 with TRBJ2-7, with a tentative D call TRBD2 (5 bases). CDR3 size: 13 residues. V was trimmed by 2 bases and J by 4 bases, leaving 9 bases between them. Germline V CDR1 and CDR2: MNHEY, SVGAGI.

The chain uses TRBV9 and TRBJ2-1, with TRBD2 matching 8 bases. Germline CDR1 SGDLS, CDR2 YYNGEE. The J segment lost 5 bases and the V segment lost 0 bases, leaving 4 bases of the junction unmatched. The CDR3 consists of 15 residues. CDR3: CASSVDGREHNEQFF. CDR3 DNA sequence: TGTGCCAGCAGCGTAGACGGGAGGGAACACAATGAGCAGTTCTTC. Based on the CDR3 plus reference TRBV9 and TRBJ2-1, the full variable domain is DSGVTQTPKHLITATGQRVTLRCSPRSGDLSVYWYQQSLDQGLQFLIQYYNGEERAKGNILERFSAQQFPDLHSELNLSSLELGDSALYFCASSVDGREHNEQFFGPGTRLTVL.

This clone was seen once. This chain links TRBV30 with TRBJ2-7, with TRBD2 matching over 9 bases. CDR1 is GTSNPN and CDR2 is SVGIG in the germline V gene (reference sequence). J was trimmed by 0 bases and V by 3 bases; bases with no gene match: 6. CDR3 length: 15 amino acids. The CDR3 DNA is TGTGCCTGGAGCCAGACTAGCGGCTCCTCCTACGAGCAGTACTTC. It codes for CAWSQTSGSSYEQYF.

V usage is TRBV4-1 and J usage is TRBJ2-1; TRBD2 agrees at 7 bases. This CDR3 is built from 16 residues. V shed 4 bases, J shed 4 bases, and the junction held 10 bases outside the gene matches. Germline loops: CDR1 MGHRA, CDR2 YSYEKL. The chain's CDR3 is CASSPWEREFYNEQFF. Here the CDR3 DNA reads TGCGCCAGCAGCCCTTGGGAGCGGGAATTTTACAATGAGCAGTTCTTC.

CDR3 in amino acids: CASSKGTGGAWGYTF. The CDR3 DNA reads as TGCGCCAGCAGCAAAGGGACAGGGGGCGCTTGGGGCTACACCTTC. The chain recombines TRBV5-1 with TRBJ1-2, with TRBD1 identical over 12 bases. Germline V gene data show CDR1 as SGHRS and CDR2 as YFSETQ. The CDR3 runs to 15 residues. The V segment lost 4 bases and the J segment 8 bases; nucleotides outside the gene matches: 9.

The J gene is TRBJ2-1, the V gene TRBV19; perhaps TRBD1 as D (5 bases). The CDR3 is 12 amino acids. Trimming cost V 6 bases and J 8 bases, with 11 bases left between them. Germline CDR1 is LNHDA and CDR2 is SQIVND (reference sequence). CDR3 sequence: CASRSRADEQFF. The DNA for the CDR3 is TGTGCCAGTAGGAGCAGGGCCGATGAGCAGTTCTTC.

The V call is TRBV29-1, the J call TRBJ2-1, with 8 bases matching TRBD2. Trimming removed 4 bases from V and 6 bases from J; junction bases left unmatched: 5. This CDR3 is built from 13 residues. The germline V gene encodes CDR1 SQVTM and CDR2 ANQGSEA. CDR3 nucleotides: TGCAGCGTTGTTGGGACTAGAGTCAATGAGCAGTTCTTC. This codes for CSVVGTRVNEQFF.

The CDR3 nucleotides are TGTGCCAGCAGCGAAAACAGGGGGCCCGGCTATGGCTACACCTTC. Encoded protein: CASSENRGPGYGYTF. The chain joins TRBV9 to TRBJ1-2; 9 bases fit TRBD1. The length of the CDR3 is 15 residues. The germline V gene has CDR1 SGDLS and CDR2 YYNGEE. Trimming cost V 3 bases and J 4 bases; bases outside gene matches: 7.

The chain joins TRBV19 to TRBJ1-2; no reliable D call. The germline V gene encodes CDR1 LNHDA and CDR2 SQIVND (reference sequence). V lost 5 bases and J lost 0, with 7 bases in between. The CDR3 length is 13 residues. CDR3: CASSYGSNYGYTF. CDR3 in DNA: TGTGCCAGTAGTTACGGTTCTAACTATGGCTACACCTTC. The complete variable domain, with remaining parts taken from reference TRBV19 and TRBJ1-2, reads DGGITQSPKYLFRKEGQNVTLSCEQNLNHDAMYWYRQDPGQGLRLIYYSQIVNDFQKGDIAEGYSVSREKKESFPLTVTSAQKNPTAFYLCASSYGSNYGYTFGSGTRLTVV.

The gene calls are TRBV7-3 and TRBJ2-3; D is perhaps TRBD2 (6 bases). The CDR3 runs 18 residues. V was clipped by 5 bases and J by 2 bases, with 23 bases between them. Germline V gene sequence: CDR1 SGHTA, CDR2 FQGTGA. The CDR3: CASSENLGGPDFTDTQYF. CDR3 DNA: TGTGCCAGCAGCGAAAATCTGGGGGGACCGGATTTCACAGATACGCAGTATTTT.